These 13 T cell receptor beta chains share one sample of origin, sequenced in a study of blood T cell repertoires in COVID-19. Sequencing used immunoSEQ multiplex PCR; TCRdb keeps in-frame clones, though not all of them. The data show under 200,000 clones, about four fifths seen once. The sequencing sample was made of PBMCs or T cells enriched from blood (not recorded which). These receptors all stem from a woman aged 55-70 years who had recovered from COVID-19.

The chain employs TRBV2 and TRBJ1-5; the D gene is possibly TRBD1 (5 bases). Trimming took off 2 bases at V and 7 bases at J, with 21 bases between the two ends. Germline CDR1 and CDR2: SNHLY and FYNNEI. The CDR3 sequence is 17 residues long. The CDR3 region is CASSEMAPPGLGQPQHF. The CDR3 region has the DNA TGTGCCAGCAGTGAAATGGCCCCCCCAGGGCTGGGACAGCCCCAGCATTTT.

The V and J genes are TRBV3-1 (or the pseudogene TRBV3-2) and TRBJ1-1; 8 positions match TRBD1. The CDR3 runs 15 residues. The V gene end was trimmed by 1 base and the J gene end by 6 bases; junction bases not matched to a gene: 7. Germline-derived CDR1 and CDR2 are LGHDT and YNNKEL (reference sequence). The CDR3 region is CASSQGRTGQSEAFF. For the CDR3, the DNA is TGTGCCAGCAGCCAAGGAAGGACAGGGCAGTCTGAAGCTTTCTTT.

The sample holds one count of this clone. The CDR3 bases are TGCGCCAGCAGCGGGGGGACTAGCGGTGACCAAGAGACCCAGTACTTC. Translated: CASSGGTSGDQETQYF. The chain links TRBV5-1 to TRBJ2-5, with TRBD2 identical over 11 bases. After removal of 4 bases from V and 0 bases from J, the junction contained 5 bases not matched to a gene. Germline V gene sequence: CDR1 SGHRS, CDR2 YFSETQ. The CDR3 spans 16 residues.

The V gene is TRBV9, the J gene TRBJ2-1; 10 bases match TRBD2. CDR1 is SGDLS and CDR2 is YYNGEE in the germline V gene. This CDR3 has 16 residues. V lost 0 bases, J lost 3 bases, and 3 bases stayed unmatched. The CDR3 DNA reads TGTGCCAGCAGCGTAGCGGTAGCGGGGGGCTACAATGAGCAGTTCTTC. Residues: CASSVAVAGGYNEQFF.

In regard to this clone: The sample holds other DNA sequences that translate to the same CDR3. CDR3 protein: CASSQVTGSYEQYF. DNA for the CDR3: TGCGCCAGCAGCCAAGTAACAGGTTCCTACGAGCAGTACTTC. V and J are TRBV4-1 and TRBJ2-7, with a possible D match to TRBD1 (5 bases). V was shortened by 1 base and J by 1 base, with 8 bases between the two germline ends. The germline CDR1 and CDR2 sequences are MGHRA and YSYEKL. This CDR3 spans 14 amino acids.

The chain employs TRBV5-1 and TRBJ2-3; unclear D gene. Trimming shortened V by 7 bases and J by 0 bases, and 9 bases separated the two germline ends. Germline V gene lookup returns CDR1 SGHRS and CDR2 YFSETQ. This CDR3 has 13 amino acids. In DNA form, the CDR3 reads TGCGCCAGCGGCAGGCTTAGCACAGATACGCAGTATTTT. Translation gives CASGRLSTDTQYF.

V and J are TRBV9 and TRBJ2-1; unclear D gene. Germline CDR1 and CDR2: SGDLS and YYNGEE. Trimming removed 3 bases from V and 1 base from J, with 11 bases in between. The CDR3 is 15 residues long. This CDR3 reads CASSATWQSYNEQFF. CDR3 nucleotide sequence: TGTGCCAGCAGCGCCACCTGGCAGTCCTACAATGAGCAGTTCTTC.

The V call is TRBV10-3, the J call TRBJ1-6, with 8 bases identical to TRBD1. CDR1 ENHRY and CDR2 SYGVKD come from the germline V gene. With 3 bases clipped from V and 10 bases from J, the junction kept 11 bases outside the gene matches. This CDR3 spans 16 amino acids. The CDR3 is CAISDLSAGQASPLHF. The CDR3 coding sequence is TGTGCCATCAGTGATCTTTCGGCGGGACAGGCGTCACCCCTCCACTTT.

The J gene is TRBJ2-7, the V gene TRBV11-2, with D perhaps matching TRBD1 (6 bases). CDR3 length: 12 amino acids. V was clipped by 5 bases and J by 5 bases, with 10 bases between them. Germline V gene lookup returns CDR1 SGHAT and CDR2 FQNNGV. As DNA, the CDR3 is TGTGCCAGCAGCAGGGCAGGGGACGAGCAGTACTTC. This translates into CASSRAGDEQYF.

V gene TRBV9 combines with J gene TRBJ1-2; 7 bases map to TRBD1. The length of the CDR3 is 16 residues. Losses at the gene ends were 4 bases for V and 4 bases for J; bases not matched to a gene: 13. Germline CDR1 and CDR2: SGDLS and YYNGEE. The CDR3 region is CASSSDPKGGIYGYTF. CDR3 DNA sequence: TGTGCCAGCAGCTCGGACCCTAAAGGGGGCATCTATGGCTACACCTTC.

The V call is TRBV27, the J call TRBJ2-3, with D hard to call. The CDR3 covers 12 residues. V was clipped by 6 bases and J by 0 bases, with 4 bases between them. Germline assignment: CDR1 MNHEY and CDR2 SMNVEV (reference sequence). The CDR3 nucleotides are TGTGCCAGCAGCCCAAGCACAGATACGCAGTATTTT. As protein: CASSPSTDTQYF.

The chain carries TRBV6-5 and TRBJ1-2; D may be TRBD1 (6 bases). Germline CDR1 reads MNHEY; CDR2 reads SVGAGI. This CDR3 region has 11 residues. The V gene lost 8 bases and the J gene lost 8 bases, with 12 bases spanning the gap. CDR3 in DNA: TGTGCCAGCGCAGGGGCTGGCGGCTACACCTTC. This translates into CASAGAGGYTF.

This clone was detected once. The DNA for the CDR3 is TGCGCCAGCAGCTTGGGACAGAACTCCTACGAGCAGTACTTC. Its protein is CASSLGQNSYEQYF. The chain recombines TRBV5-1 with TRBJ2-7; D is perhaps TRBD1 (5 bases). Trimming took off 0 bases at V and 0 bases at J, with 7 bases between the two ends. Per germline, CDR1 SGHRS and CDR2 YFSETQ. The CDR3 covers 14 residues.